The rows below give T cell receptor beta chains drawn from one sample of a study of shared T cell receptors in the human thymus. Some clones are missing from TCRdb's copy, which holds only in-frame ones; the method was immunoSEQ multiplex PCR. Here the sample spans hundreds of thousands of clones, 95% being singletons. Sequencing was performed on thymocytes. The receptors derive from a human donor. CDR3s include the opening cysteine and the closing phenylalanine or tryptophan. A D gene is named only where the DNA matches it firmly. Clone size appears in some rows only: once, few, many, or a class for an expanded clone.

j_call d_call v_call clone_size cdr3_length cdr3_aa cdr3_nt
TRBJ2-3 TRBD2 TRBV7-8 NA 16 CASSSPSGKNTDTQYF TGTGCCAGCAGCTCCCCTAGCGGGAAGAACACAGATACGCAGTATTTT
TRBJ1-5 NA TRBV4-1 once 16 CASSPQDRGGNQPQHF TGCGCCAGCAGCCCCCAAGACCGCGGGGGCAATCAGCCCCAGCATTTT
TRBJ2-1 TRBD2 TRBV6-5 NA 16 CASSLFSGRFYNEQFF TGTGCCAGCAGTTTGTTTAGCGGGAGATTCTACAATGAGCAGTTCTTC
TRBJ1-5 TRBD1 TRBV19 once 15 CASSWAGGRVKPQHF TGTGCCAGTAGTTGGGCAGGGGGAAGGGTGAAACCCCAGCATTTT
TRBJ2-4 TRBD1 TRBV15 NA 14 CATSRAGGEDIQYF TGTGCCACCAGCAGAGCAGGGGGCGAGGACATTCAGTACTTC
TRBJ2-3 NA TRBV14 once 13 CASSHFSTDTQYF TGTGCCAGCAGCCACTTTAGCACAGATACGCAGTATTTT
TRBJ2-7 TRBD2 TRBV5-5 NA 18 CASSPGGTSGRSSYEQYF TGTGCCAGCAGCCCTGGGGGGACTAGCGGGAGAAGCTCCTACGAGCAGTACTTC
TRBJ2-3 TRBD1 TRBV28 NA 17 CASSQKDRGFGTDTQYF TGTGCCAGCAGCCAGAAGGACAGGGGCTTTGGCACAGATACGCAGTATTTT
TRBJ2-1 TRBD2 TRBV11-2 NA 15 CASSSRAGGPNEQFF TGTGCCAGCAGCTCCAGAGCGGGAGGACCAAATGAGCAGTTCTTC
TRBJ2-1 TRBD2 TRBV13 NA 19 CASSLGTEPGLAGSNEQFF TGTGCCAGCAGCTTAGGGACAGAGCCGGGACTAGCGGGATCAAATGAGCAGTTCTTC
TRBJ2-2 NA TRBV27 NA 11 CASSFGGELFF TGTGCCAGCAGTTTTGGGGGGGAGCTGTTTTTT
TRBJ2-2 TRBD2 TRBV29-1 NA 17 CSAGAEEREGRPGELFF TGCAGCGCCGGGGCCGAGGAACGGGAGGGCCGTCCCGGGGAGCTGTTTTTT
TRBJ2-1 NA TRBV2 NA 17 CASSPPGGGLLYNEQFF TGTGCCAGCAGTCCGCCCGGGGGAGGCCTCCTGTACAATGAGCAGTTCTTC
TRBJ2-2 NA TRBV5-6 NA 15 CASSFFRGNTGELFF TGTGCCAGCAGCTTTTTTCGGGGGAACACCGGGGAGCTGTTTTTT
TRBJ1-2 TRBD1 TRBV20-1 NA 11 CSAGTGDGYTF TGCAGTGCAGGGACAGGAGATGGCTACACCTTC
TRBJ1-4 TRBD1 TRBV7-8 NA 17 CASSLRRVQGGDEKLFF TGTGCCAGCAGCTTACGTCGGGTACAGGGGGGGGATGAAAAACTGTTTTTT
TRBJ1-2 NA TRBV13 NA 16 CASSPLQPWRGDGYTF TGTGCCAGCAGCCCACTTCAGCCCTGGAGAGGGGATGGCTACACCTTC
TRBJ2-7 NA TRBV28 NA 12 CASSRTSYEQYF TGTGCCAGCAGCCGGACTTCCTACGAGCAGTACTTC
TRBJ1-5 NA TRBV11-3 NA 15 CASSSRGGLNQPQHF TGTGCCAGCAGCTCCCGGGGGGGGTTGAATCAGCCCCAGCATTTT
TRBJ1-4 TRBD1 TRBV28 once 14 CASSFGTGVGKLFF TGTGCCAGCAGCTTTGGGACAGGGGTGGGAAAACTGTTTTTT
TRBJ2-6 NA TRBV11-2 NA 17 CASSFMDSRSGANVLTF TGTGCCAGCAGCTTTATGGACAGTCGCTCTGGGGCCAACGTCCTGACTTTC
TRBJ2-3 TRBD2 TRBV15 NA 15 CATSSSGLGTDTQYF TGTGCCACCAGCAGTTCCGGACTAGGCACAGATACGCAGTATTTT
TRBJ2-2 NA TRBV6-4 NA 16 CASSAGINEGTGELFF TGTGCCAGCAGCGCCGGGATCAACGAGGGCACCGGGGAGCTGTTTTTT
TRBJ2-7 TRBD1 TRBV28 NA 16 CASSLAPGQGDYEQYF TGTGCCAGCAGTTTAGCGCCGGGACAGGGGGACTACGAGCAGTACTTC
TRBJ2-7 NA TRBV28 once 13 CASSFTGLYEQYF TGTGCCAGCAGTTTTACAGGGCTCTACGAGCAGTACTTC
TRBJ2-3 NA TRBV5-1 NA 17 CASNIFGGGSLTDTQYF TGCGCCAGCAATATTTTTGGGGGTGGGTCTCTCACAGATACGCAGTATTTT
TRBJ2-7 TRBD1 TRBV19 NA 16 CASSPGGPGTGREQYF TGTGCCAGTAGTCCCGGTGGACCCGGGACAGGGCGCGAGCAGTACTTC
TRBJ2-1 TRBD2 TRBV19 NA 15 CASSSGRPLNNEQFF TGTGCCAGTAGTAGCGGGAGGCCCCTAAACAATGAGCAGTTCTTC
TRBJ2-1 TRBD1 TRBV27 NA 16 CASSLSQGALSNEQFF TGTGCCAGCAGTTTATCCCAGGGGGCCCTAAGTAATGAGCAGTTCTTC
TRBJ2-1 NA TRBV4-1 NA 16 CASSQDVYLAFNEQFF TGCGCCAGCAGCCAAGATGTCTACCTAGCTTTCAATGAGCAGTTCTTC
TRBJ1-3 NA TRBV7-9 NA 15 CASSLDGVYGNTIYF TGTGCCAGCAGCTTAGATGGAGTTTATGGAAACACCATATATTTT
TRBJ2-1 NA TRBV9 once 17 CASSPKGRFIAYNEQFF TGTGCCAGCAGCCCTAAGGGTAGGTTTATCGCCTACAATGAGCAGTTCTTC
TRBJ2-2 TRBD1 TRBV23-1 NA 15 CASSKYRGETGELFF TGCGCCAGCAGTAAGTACAGGGGGGAAACCGGGGAGCTGTTTTTT
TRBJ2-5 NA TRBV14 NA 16 CASSQVSRLGVETQYF TGTGCCAGCAGCCAAGTTTCGCGGCTGGGTGTGGAGACCCAGTACTTC
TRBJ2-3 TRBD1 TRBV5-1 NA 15 CASSLGDRVADTQYF TGCGCCAGCAGCTTGGGGGACAGGGTAGCAGATACGCAGTATTTT
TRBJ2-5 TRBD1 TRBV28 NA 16 CASSTSGTGMGETQYF TGTGCCAGCAGCACCTCCGGGACAGGGATGGGGGAGACCCAGTACTTC
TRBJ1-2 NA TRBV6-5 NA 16 CASSYTLRDRNYGYTF TGTGCCAGCAGTTATACGCTCCGGGACCGTAACTATGGCTACACCTTC
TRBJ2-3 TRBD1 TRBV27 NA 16 CASSTEDREGADTQYF TGTGCCAGCAGCACGGAAGACAGGGAAGGGGCAGATACGCAGTATTTT
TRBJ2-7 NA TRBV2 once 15 CASSEGGGTSYEQYF TGTGCCAGCAGTGAAGGCGGCGGGACCTCCTACGAGCAGTACTTC
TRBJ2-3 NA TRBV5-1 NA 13 CASSWQGTDTQYF TGCGCCAGCAGCTGGCAGGGAACAGATACGCAGTATTTT
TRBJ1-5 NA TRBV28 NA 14 CASSLSRGAQPQHF TGTGCCAGCAGTTTGTCCAGGGGAGCTCAGCCCCAGCATTTT
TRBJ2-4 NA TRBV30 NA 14 CAWRRVLAKNIQYF TGTGCCTGGAGAAGGGTTCTAGCCAAAAACATTCAGTACTTC
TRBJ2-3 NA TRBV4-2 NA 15 CASSHWTSSTDTQYF TGTGCCAGCAGCCACTGGACTTCTAGCACAGATACGCAGTATTTT
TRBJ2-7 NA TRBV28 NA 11 CASKRDYEQYF TGTGCCAGCAAACGAGACTACGAGCAGTACTTC
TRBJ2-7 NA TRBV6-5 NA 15 CASSAQGGVAYEQYF TGTGCCAGCAGTGCCCAAGGAGGGGTGGCCTACGAGCAGTACTTC
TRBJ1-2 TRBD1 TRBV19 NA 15 CASSRVAGGHYGYTF TGTGCCAGTAGTAGAGTCGCAGGGGGCCACTATGGCTACACCTTC
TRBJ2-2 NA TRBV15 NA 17 CATSRPAGRLNTGELFF TGTGCCACCAGCAGACCGGCGGGACGACTCAACACCGGGGAGCTGTTTTTT
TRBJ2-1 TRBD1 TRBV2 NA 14 CARRRQGRGNEQFF TGTGCCAGAAGGCGACAGGGTCGTGGCAATGAGCAGTTCTTC
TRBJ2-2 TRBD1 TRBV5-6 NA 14 CASRWTGATGELFF TGTGCCAGCAGGTGGACAGGGGCGACCGGGGAGCTGTTTTTT
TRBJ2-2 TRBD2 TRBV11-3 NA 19 CASSLFAGGPEGRAGELFF TGTGCCAGCAGCTTGTTCGCGGGAGGGCCGGAGGGTAGGGCCGGGGAGCTGTTTTTT
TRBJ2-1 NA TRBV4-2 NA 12 CASSQHPGKEFF TGTGCCAGCAGCCAACACCCAGGGAAGGAGTTCTTC
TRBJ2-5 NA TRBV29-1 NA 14 CSTRDTPYQETQYF TGCAGCACCCGGGACACCCCGTACCAAGAGACCCAGTACTTC
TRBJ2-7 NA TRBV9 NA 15 CASSAGEAVNYEQYF TGTGCCAGCAGCGCCGGGGAGGCGGTAAACTACGAGCAGTACTTC
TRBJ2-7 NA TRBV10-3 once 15 CAISEPGQDSYEQYF TGTGCCATCAGTGAGCCGGGGCAGGACTCCTACGAGCAGTACTTC
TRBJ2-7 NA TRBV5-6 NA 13 CASSPGARYEQYF TGTGCCAGCAGCCCGGGTGCTCGTTACGAGCAGTACTTC
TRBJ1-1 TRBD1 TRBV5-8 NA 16 CASDALSGTGNTEAFF TGTGCCAGCGATGCTTTATCCGGGACAGGGAACACTGAAGCTTTCTTT
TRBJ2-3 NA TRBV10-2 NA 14 CASSGRTGTDTQYF TGCGCCAGCAGCGGGCGGACAGGCACAGATACGCAGTATTTT